The 15 T cell receptor beta chains reported below all come from one sample, sequenced in a study of control samples from healthy donors and cancer patients. Measured with immunoSEQ multiplex PCR; TCRdb has only the in-frame clones, and not every one. Seen here are about 34,000 clones, around 87% observed once, and the top ten hold about 1.6%. Sequencing was carried out using PBMCs. These TCRs come from a middle-aged woman with lung cancer.

This chain joins TRBV25-1 and TRBJ2-1; 7 nucleotides line up with TRBD1. V lost 5 bases to trimming and J lost 8 bases; unmatched junction nucleotides: 18. CDR1 and CDR2 (germline): MGHDK, SYGVNS. This CDR3 comprises 17 residues. The CDR3 region is CASSTIRGQQGSYEQFF. The CDR3 DNA follows: TGTGCCAGCAGTACCATCCGGGGACAGCAAGGGAGCTATGAGCAGTTCTTC.

This clone was recorded a few times. The chain is built from TRBV12-3 or TRBV12-4 and TRBJ2-5; 7 bases line up with TRBD1. V was clipped by 6 bases and J by 2 bases; unmatched bases: 3. The CDR3 sequence is 13 residues long. The CDR3 bases are TGTGCCAGCAGCCGGGGACAGCAAGAGACCCAGTACTTC. It translates to CASSRGQQETQYF.

V gene TRBV5-6 combines with J gene TRBJ1-4; D is perhaps TRBD1 (5 bases). The germline gives CDR1 SGHDT, CDR2 YYEEEE. V was pared by 1 base and J by 7 bases, with 11 bases between. This CDR3 region has 14 residues. The CDR3 sequence: CASSLLGAREKLFF. CDR3 in DNA: TGTGCCAGCAGCTTGTTAGGGGCGCGTGAAAAACTGTTTTTT.

This chain joins TRBV7-9 and TRBJ1-1, with 8 bases that match TRBD1. Trimming took 5 bases from V and 1 from J; bases not matched to a gene: 6. The CDR3 loop spans 15 amino acids. Germline assignment: CDR1 SEHNR and CDR2 FQNEAQ (reference sequence). Here the CDR3 reads CASSTTGVRNTEAFF. CDR3 sequence (DNA): TGTGCCAGCAGCACGACAGGGGTCAGGAACACTGAAGCTTTCTTT.

This chain joins TRBV11-2 and TRBJ1-5; TRBD1 might be the D (5 bases). V shed 5 bases and J shed 1 base, with 9 bases lying between them. Germline CDR1 reads SGHAT; CDR2 reads FQNNGV. The CDR3 totals 14 residues. As DNA, the CDR3 is TGTGCCAGCAGCGTACAGGCGAGCAATCAGCCCCAGCATTTT. It specifies CASSVQASNQPQHF.

This sequence joins TRBV28 and TRBJ1-1; 7 bases are shared with TRBD1. Germline V gene data show CDR1 as MDHEN and CDR2 as SYDVKM. V shed 4 bases and J 3 bases; nucleotides not matched to a gene: 17. This CDR3 has 18 amino acids. CDR3: CASSSIGVGAGQDTEAFF. CDR3 nucleotide sequence: TGTGCCAGCAGTTCAATAGGGGTGGGGGCAGGACAGGACACTGAAGCTTTCTTT.

This rearrangement joins TRBV5-4 to TRBJ2-3; 8 bases agree with TRBD2. The J segment lost 0 bases and the V segment lost 4 bases, leaving 4 bases of the junction unmatched. Germline V CDR1 and CDR2: SGHNT, YYREEE (reference sequence). The CDR3 runs to 15 residues. CDR3 amino acids: CASSRGLASTDTQYF. Written as DNA, the CDR3 is TGTGCCAGCAGCCGAGGACTAGCTAGCACAGATACGCAGTATTTT.

V and J are TRBV6-5 and TRBJ1-1; tentatively, D is TRBD1 (5 bases). There are 14 residues in the CDR3. V was clipped by 6 bases and J by 1 base, with 12 bases between them. Germline V CDR1 and CDR2: MNHEY, SVGAGI. CDR3 in amino acids: CASRAPRGNTEAFF. CDR3 in DNA: TGTGCCAGCAGGGCCCCGAGGGGGAACACTGAAGCTTTCTTT.

The genes are TRBV21-1 and TRBJ1-1. TRBV21-1 is termed a pseudogene. The CDR3 runs 14 residues. Here the CDR3 DNA reads TGTGCCAGCAGCATGGGTCCCATGAACACTGAAGCTTTCTTT. It is translated as CASSMGPMNTEAFF.

The chain carries TRBV2 and TRBJ2-6, with a weak D call TRBD2 (5 bases). V was pared by 5 bases and J by 3 bases, with 11 bases between. The CDR3 has 15 residues. Looked up from germline, CDR1 is SNHLY and CDR2 is FYNNEI. The DNA of the CDR3 is TGTGCCAGCAGTCTTCCGGGGTTTGGGGCCAACGTCCTGACTTTC. This encodes CASSLPGFGANVLTF.

The rearrangement uses TRBV5-5 and TRBJ2-7; possibly TRBD1 for D (6 bases). V lost 4 bases and J 5 bases, leaving 13 bases between the germline ends. CDR1 is SGHKS, CDR2 YYEKEE, per germline (reference sequence). This CDR3 spans 13 amino acids. The CDR3 sequence is CASSPTPGDEQYF. CDR3 coding DNA: TGTGCCAGCAGCCCTACCCCAGGGGACGAGCAGTACTTC.

The gene calls are TRBV9 and TRBJ2-7; D remains ambiguous. V was shortened by 0 bases and J by 3 bases, with 10 bases between the two germline ends. Germline V gene sequence: CDR1 SGDLS, CDR2 YYNGEE. The length of the CDR3 is 14 residues. This CDR3 reads CASSVDDFNYEQYF. The DNA for the CDR3 is TGTGCCAGCAGCGTAGATGACTTTAACTACGAGCAGTACTTC.

The CDR3 nucleotides read TGCGCCAGCAGCCAAGATCTTCGAGAGAATGGCTACACCTTC. Its protein is CASSQDLRENGYTF. The rearrangement uses TRBV4-3 and TRBJ1-2, with D uncertain. This CDR3 comprises 14 residues. The V gene's germline CDR1 is LGHNA and CDR2 YSLEER. Trimming removed 0 bases at V and 6 bases at J, with 11 bases between.

The chain is built from TRBV5-1 and TRBJ1-4; the D is unclear. Germline lookup yields CDR1 SGHRS and CDR2 YFSETQ. V gave up 4 bases and J gave up 8 bases, with 12 bases separating them. The CDR3 runs to 13 residues. Here the CDR3 reads CASSEDLGEKLFF. The CDR3 bases are TGCGCCAGCAGCGAGGATTTAGGGGAAAAACTGTTTTTT.

This chain joins TRBV7-3 and TRBJ2-2; 9 bases line up with TRBD1. The V gene's germline CDR1 is SGHTA and CDR2 FQGTGA. V shed 0 bases, J shed 6 bases, and the junction held 5 bases outside the gene matches. The length of the CDR3 is 16 residues. In nucleotides, the CDR3 is TGTGCCAGCAGCTTAACCGGGACAGGGCGAGCCGGGGAGCTGTTTTTT. Translated, it gives CASSLTGTGRAGELFF. The full variable domain, completed using reference TRBV7-3 and TRBJ2-2, is GAGVSQTPSNKVTEKGKYVELRCDPISGHTALYWYRQSLGQGPEFLIYFQGTGAADDSGLPNDRFFAVRPEGSVSTLKIQRTERGDSAVYLCASSLTGTGRAGELFFGEGSRLTVL.